This T cell receptor beta chain is drawn from a study of T cell responses to AZD1222 COVID-19 vaccine. Assay used: immunoSEQ multiplex PCR; TCRdb lists only in-frame clones, some missing. Here the sample spans over 150,000 clones, less than 95% being singletons. CDR3 length: 15 residues. The V gene lost 6 bases and the J gene lost 0 bases, with 13 bases spanning the gap. The germline V gene encodes CDR1 MRHNA and CDR2 SNTAGT. The source material was peripheral blood, sampled on day 0 of AZD1222 vaccination. This sequence joins TRBV6-4 and TRBJ2-3; D is undetermined. The receptor's source is an adult in good health. The CDR3 DNA sequence: TGTGCCAGCAGCTCGTCCCCGGATAGCACAGATACGCAGTATTTT. It translates to CASSSSPDSTDTQYF.